These 17 T cell receptor beta chains originate from one sample sequenced in a study of human T cells and chemical hapten exposure. TCRdb reanalysed the RACE reads using MiXCR and keeps one entry per CDR3 protein. The table records some 70,000 distinct CDR3 sequences, around a third of them present only once. Time point here: patch test 1, 2 weeks after DPC sensitization. Sample treatment: therapeutic diphenylcyclopropenone sensitization with weekly scalp DPC. The specimen comprised whole blood, sampled in connection with sensitization to the hapten diphenylcyclopropenone (DPC). The source of these receptors is a man aged 40-49 years with alopecia areata. Some clones in this sample may be carry-over from other donors' samples.

The chain joins TRBV7-9 to TRBJ2-4, with D tentatively TRBD1 (6 bases). Germline V gene lookup returns CDR1 SEHNR and CDR2 FQNEAQ (reference sequence). V was pared by 0 bases and J by 3 bases, with 9 bases between. CDR3 length: 15 residues. This CDR3 is CASSLARDNKNIQYF. CDR3 coding DNA: TGTGCCAGCAGCTTAGCACGGGACAACAAAAACATTCAGTACTTC. The full variable domain, its missing parts supplied by reference TRBV7-9 and TRBJ2-4, is DTGVSQNPRHKITKRGQNVTFRCDPISEHNRLYWYRQTLGQGPEFLTYFQNEAQLEKSRLLSDRFSAERPKGSFSTLEIQRTEQGDSAMYLCASSLARDNKNIQYFGAGTRLSVL.

This rearrangement joins TRBV12-3 or TRBV12-4 to TRBJ1-5; TRBD1 might be the D (5 bases). The V gene lost 4 bases and the J gene lost 1 base, with 5 bases spanning the gap. CDR3 length: 13 amino acids. CDR3 sequence: CASSSGSNQPQHF. The CDR3 nucleotides are TGTGCCAGCAGTTCAGGGAGCAATCAGCCCCAGCATTTT.

The chain employs TRBV20-1 and TRBJ2-3; no clear D gene. Trimming cost V 7 bases and J 4 bases, with 9 bases left between them. Germline V gene sequence: CDR1 DFQATT, CDR2 SNEGSKA (reference sequence). The CDR3 loop spans 11 amino acids. The CDR3 region is CSERVADTQYF. CDR3 nucleotides: TGCAGTGAAAGGGTCGCAGATACGCAGTATTTT.

The chain recombines TRBV5-1 with TRBJ1-4; no definite D call. The CDR3 has 14 amino acids. Trimming cost V 5 bases and J 3 bases, with 11 bases left between them. CDR1 SGHRS and CDR2 YFSETQ come from the germline V gene. The CDR3 sequence is CASSIQNANEKLFF. The CDR3 DNA sequence: TGCGCCAGCAGTATACAGAACGCTAATGAAAAACTGTTTTTT.

The CDR3 reads CASSQDWTSGSPTGELFF. CDR3 nucleotide sequence: TGTGCCAGCAGCCAAGACTGGACTAGCGGGAGTCCCACCGGGGAGCTGTTTTTT. The genes are TRBV3-1 and TRBJ2-2, with 13 bases that match TRBD2. Per the germline V gene, CDR1 is LGHDT and CDR2 is YNNKEL (reference sequence). The CDR3 contains 18 residues. Trimming took 0 bases from V and 4 from J; bases not matched to a gene: 5.

V and J are TRBV28 and TRBJ2-1; D is possibly TRBD2 (6 bases). The germline V and J ends were trimmed by 4 bases and 0 bases, with 16 bases remaining between them. Germline V lookup: CDR1 MDHEN, CDR2 SYDVKM. CDR3 size: 17 residues. CDR3 protein: CASSSRLVRSSYNEQFF. The CDR3 DNA sequence: TGTGCCAGCAGTTCACGACTAGTCAGGAGCTCCTACAATGAGCAGTTCTTC.

The rearrangement joins TRBV20-1 to TRBJ1-4; 8 bases are a match to TRBD1. V shed 4 bases, J shed 7 bases, and the junction held 5 bases outside the gene matches. The CDR3 sequence is 13 residues long. The germline gives CDR1 DFQATT, CDR2 SNEGSKA (reference sequence). As DNA, the CDR3 is TGCAGTGCTACTGGACAGGGTGGTGAAAAACTGTTTTTT. Amino acids: CSATGQGGEKLFF.

The chain employs TRBV7-9 and TRBJ2-1; D not certain. The CDR3 length is 16 residues. CDR1 and CDR2 from the germline V gene are SEHNR and FQNEAQ (reference sequence). Trimming left V 2 bases short and J 3 bases short, with 14 bases between. The CDR3 sequence: CASSLRISASYNEQFF. The CDR3 DNA follows: TGTGCCAGCAGCTTAAGGATCTCGGCTAGCTACAATGAGCAGTTCTTC.

There are a few counts of this clonotype. The V call is TRBV5-6, the J call TRBJ2-1; D not resolved. The CDR3 consists of 15 residues. Per the germline V gene, CDR1 is SGHDT and CDR2 is YYEEEE. Trimming cost V 4 bases and J 2 bases, with 13 bases left between them. The chain's CDR3 is CASSPTTAAYNEQFF. The CDR3 coding sequence is TGTGCCAGCAGCCCAACTACCGCAGCCTACAATGAGCAGTTCTTC.

This rearrangement joins TRBV20-1 to TRBJ1-5; unclear D gene. Trimming pared 6 bases from V and 0 bases from J, leaving 18 bases between. The CDR3 is 16 residues long. CDR1 is DFQATT and CDR2 is SNEGSKA in the germline V gene (reference sequence). The CDR3 reads CSALKTDVYSNQPQHF. The CDR3 bases are TGCAGTGCCCTGAAGACGGATGTTTATAGCAATCAGCCCCAGCATTTT.

This clonotype occurred a few times. The V and J genes are TRBV6-1 and TRBJ2-3, with D perhaps matching TRBD1 (5 bases). Germline CDR1 is MNHNS and CDR2 is SASEGT. The CDR3 has 15 amino acids. Trimming removed 8 bases at V and 1 base at J, with 16 bases between. As DNA, the CDR3 is TGTGCCAGCCTTGGCAGGGCGGCTCGCACAGATACGCAGTATTTT. It translates to CASLGRAARTDTQYF.

The V call is TRBV27, the J call TRBJ2-7, with D perhaps TRBD1 (5 bases). The CDR3 spans 14 residues. Germline CDR1 MNHEY, CDR2 SMNVEV (reference sequence). V lost 5 bases to trimming and J lost 0 bases, with 11 bases between them. CDR3 sequence reads: CASSPLTVSYEQYF. As DNA, the CDR3 is TGTGCCAGCAGTCCTCTGACAGTCTCCTACGAGCAGTACTTC.

This clonotype was seen a handful of times. The J gene is TRBJ1-2, the V gene TRBV6-1; D uncertain. The V end was cut by 1 base, the J end by 0 bases, with 18 bases between. Per germline, CDR1 MNHNS and CDR2 SASEGT. The CDR3 contains 18 residues. In nucleotides, the CDR3 is TGTGCCAGCAGTGAAGGACTCGGCACAGAGACGGCTAACTATGGCTACACCTTC. Translation gives CASSEGLGTETANYGYTF.

CDR3 region: CASSGGNRGVWGSPLHF. The DNA for the CDR3 is TGTGCCAGCAGTGGAGGAAACAGGGGGGTTTGGGGTTCACCCCTCCACTTT. The rearrangement joins TRBV25-1 to TRBJ1-6; 8 nucleotides agree with TRBD1. The CDR3 totals 17 residues. V trimming: 4 bases; J trimming: 9 bases; junction bases outside the gene matches: 14. Germline V gene lookup returns CDR1 MGHDK and CDR2 SYGVNS. Full variable domain (remainder filled in from reference TRBV25-1 and TRBJ1-6): EADIYQTPRYLVIGTGKKITLECSQTMGHDKMYWYQQDPGMELHLIHYSYGVNSTEKGDLSSESTVSRIRTEHFPLTLESARPSHTSQYLCASSGGNRGVWGSPLHFGNGTRLTVT.

The chain has TRBV10-3 and TRBJ2-3; 12 bases agree with TRBD1. Germline assignment: CDR1 ENHRY and CDR2 SYGVKD. V lost 5 bases to trimming and J lost 5 bases; unmatched junction nucleotides: 5. The CDR3 loop spans 15 amino acids. The CDR3 nucleotides read TGTGCCATCAGTACCGGGACAGGGGGCAGAGATACGCAGTATTTT. It codes for CAISTGTGGRDTQYF.

This clonotype was observed a handful of times. The rearrangement uses TRBV12-3 or TRBV12-4 and TRBJ2-7; D tentatively reads TRBD1 or TRBD2 (5 bases each). Trimming shortened V by 3 bases and J by 3 bases, and 12 bases separated the two germline ends. The CDR3 has 14 amino acids. The CDR3 DNA reads TGTGCCAGCAGTTTCGGGACGTCCCTCTACGAGCAGTACTTC. Translation: CASSFGTSLYEQYF.

The J gene is TRBJ2-3, the V gene TRBV29-1; 8 bases align to TRBD2. With V trimmed by 6 bases and J by 0 bases, 8 bases remained unmatched. Looked up from germline, CDR1 is SQVTM and CDR2 is ANQGSEA. The CDR3 is 15 residues long. DNA of the CDR3: TGCAGCGTGGGCTCACTAGCGGTCAGCACAGATACGCAGTATTTT. Translation gives CSVGSLAVSTDTQYF.